This T cell receptor (beta chain) originates from a study of blood T cell repertoires in COVID-19. Germline V gene lookup returns CDR1 SGDLS and CDR2 YYNGEE. With 2 bases clipped from V and 5 bases from J, the junction kept 8 bases outside the gene matches. This CDR3 comprises 15 residues. Ages ranged from about 18 to 89 years, with residence in around 24 US areas. In assigning cohorts, the study relied on participant-reported clinical history. The protocol was immunoSEQ multiplex PCR, while the TCRdb copy is restricted to in-frame clones and leaves out a portion. The table has 150,000 to 200,000 clones, around 80% seen once.

This sequence was found in a woman aged 50 to 65 in a cohort exposed to, infected with or recovered from COVID-19 (not recorded which). The rearrangement uses TRBV9 and TRBJ2-3, with 7 nucleotides matching TRBD2. Sequencing input: PBMCs or T cells enriched from blood (not recorded which). CDR3 amino acids: CASSVRGGAEDTQYF. In DNA form, the CDR3 reads TGTGCCAGCAGCGTCCGCGGGGGAGCGGAAGATACGCAGTATTTT.